The 9 T cell receptor beta chains reported below all come from one sample, sequenced in a study of blood T cell repertoires in COVID-19. Clones were sequenced by immunoSEQ multiplex PCR, and TCRdb holds only the in-frame ones, with some missing. The sample has 100,000 to 150,000 clones, approximately 91% seen once. Sequencing was performed on peripheral blood. The receptors were gathered from a woman of 80 years or more with acute or convalescent COVID-19.

The chain employs TRBV18 and TRBJ1-5, with a weak D call TRBD1 (6 bases). CDR1 is KGHSH and CDR2 is LQKENI in the germline V gene. V was pared by 1 base and J by 4 bases, with 8 bases between. CDR3 length: 14 residues. DNA of the CDR3: TGTGCCAGCTCACCACGGACAGCAAATCAGCCCCAGCATTTT. Translating it yields CASSPRTANQPQHF.

The gene calls are TRBV3-1 (or the pseudogene TRBV3-2) and TRBJ2-7; D might be TRBD2 (6 bases). Trimming shortened V by 6 bases and J by 3 bases, and 15 bases separated the two germline ends. This CDR3 spans 14 amino acids. CDR1 is LGHDT and CDR2 is YNNKEL in the germline V gene (reference sequence). CDR3 DNA: TGTGCCAGCAGTTTTAGCGGAGCGCACTACGAGCAGTACTTC. This translates into CASSFSGAHYEQYF.

The genes are TRBV24-1 and TRBJ2-5, with TRBD2 identical over 7 bases. J gave up 5 bases and V 1 base, and 3 bases lay outside the gene matches. Per the germline V gene, CDR1 is KGHDR and CDR2 is SFDVKD. The CDR3 loop spans 14 amino acids. This CDR3 is CATSDFGGVETQYF. The CDR3 nucleotides read TGTGCCACCAGTGATTTTGGGGGGGTGGAGACCCAGTACTTC.

This clone appeared a single time. This chain connects TRBV5-1 to TRBJ2-7, with 7 bases fitting TRBD1. The ends lost 0 bases at V and 10 bases at J; junction bases unmatched: 10. CDR1 and CDR2 from the germline V gene are SGHRS and YFSETQ. CDR3 length: 14 residues. CDR3 DNA: TGCGCCAGCAGCTTGGCTGGACAGGTGGCGGAACAGTACTTC. It codes for CASSLAGQVAEQYF.

This chain joins TRBV19 and TRBJ1-6; 9 bases agree with TRBD1. The CDR3 loop spans 14 amino acids. J lost 9 bases, V lost 7 bases, and 7 bases had no gene match. Germline CDR1 and CDR2: LNHDA and SQIVND (reference sequence). This chain's CDR3 is CASKTQGATSPLHF. The CDR3 DNA reads TGTGCCAGTAAGACACAGGGGGCCACTTCACCCCTCCACTTT.

J is TRBJ2-5 and V is TRBV5-4; perhaps TRBD2 as D (6 bases). Trimming removed 0 bases at V and 1 base at J, with 7 bases between. Germline V gene data show CDR1 as SGHNT and CDR2 as YYREEE (reference sequence). The CDR3 consists of 14 residues. The CDR3 spells CASSLATSQETQYF. Written as DNA, the CDR3 is TGTGCCAGCAGCTTGGCGACTAGCCAAGAGACCCAGTACTTC.

The J gene is TRBJ1-5, the V gene TRBV28; 7 nucleotides line up with TRBD1. This CDR3 has 15 residues. The germline CDR1 and CDR2 sequences are MDHEN and SYDVKM. The V gene end was trimmed by 4 bases and the J gene end by 0 bases; junction bases not matched to a gene: 3. This chain's CDR3 is CASSSGTDSNQPQHF. CDR3 in DNA: TGTGCCAGCAGTTCCGGGACAGATAGCAATCAGCCCCAGCATTTT.

This chain uses TRBV6-2 or TRBV6-3 with TRBJ2-3, with 9 bases identical to TRBD1. Germline lookup yields CDR1 MNHEY and CDR2 SVGEGT. After removal of 1 base from V and 3 bases from J, the junction contained 2 bases not matched to a gene. The CDR3 is made up of 15 amino acids. The CDR3 coding sequence is TGTGCCAGCAGTTACTGGGACAGGGTAACAGATACGCAGTATTTT. Translation: CASSYWDRVTDTQYF.

The rearrangement uses TRBV5-6 and TRBJ1-5; D call uncertain. Trimming removed 4 bases from V and 5 bases from J, with 16 bases in between. This CDR3 comprises 15 residues. Germline assignment: CDR1 SGHDT and CDR2 YYEEEE. The chain's CDR3 is CASSRRMHGDQPQHF. The CDR3 DNA follows: TGTGCCAGCAGCAGGAGGATGCACGGGGATCAGCCCCAGCATTTT.